One sample yielded the 25 T cell receptor beta chains listed below, sequenced in a study of cytomegalovirus exposure and HLA in healthy donors. PCR involved 60 Vbeta and 13 Jbeta primers. Assay: immunoSEQ multiplex PCR; the TCRdb copy retains only in-frame clones and omits some. The sample has 90,000 to 120,000 clones; 55% to 85% are singletons. The sequencing input was PBMCs. The receptors derive from a young man in good health and CMV-seronegative.

This chain joins TRBV9 and TRBJ1-1; tentatively, D is TRBD1 (5 bases). The germline V gene encodes CDR1 SGDLS and CDR2 YYNGEE. Trimming removed 3 bases at V and 0 bases at J, with 18 bases between. This CDR3 contains 17 residues. The CDR3 DNA follows: TGTGCCAGCAGCGCTACTCCAGGGCATACGGTGAACACTGAAGCTTTCTTT. Its translation: CASSATPGHTVNTEAFF.

This clone was detected once. V gene TRBV18 combines with J gene TRBJ2-3, with 8 bases identical to TRBD2. Germline CDR1 KGHSH, CDR2 LQKENI. There are 13 residues in the CDR3. J gave up 7 bases and V 5 bases, and 5 bases lay outside the gene matches. CDR3 sequence reads: CASSSTSGNTQYF. The DNA for the CDR3 is TGTGCCAGCTCAAGTACTAGCGGCAATACGCAGTATTTT.

The V and J genes are TRBV10-1 and TRBJ2-2; no clear D gene. From germline, CDR1 is WNHNN and CDR2 SYGVQD (reference sequence). CDR3 length equals 14 residues. The ends were cut back, 7 bases at V and 1 base at J, with 10 bases in the middle. CDR3 amino acids: CASTRSQNTGELFF. For the CDR3, the DNA is TGCGCCAGCACCCGTAGTCAGAACACCGGGGAGCTGTTTTTT.

V is TRBV29-1 and J is TRBJ1-3; D is unresolved. Germline V CDR1 and CDR2: SQVTM, ANQGSEA. The CDR3 spans 12 residues. V lost 3 bases, J lost 4 bases, and 7 bases lay in between. The CDR3 protein is CSVEVGGNTIYF. In nucleotides, the CDR3 is TGCAGCGTTGAGGTCGGGGGAAACACCATATATTTT.

J is TRBJ2-3 and V is TRBV9, with 7 positions matching TRBD1. The CDR3 has 16 residues. In germline, CDR1 is SGDLS, CDR2 YYNGEE. V was pared by 4 bases and J by 3 bases, with 11 bases of the junction left unmatched. The CDR3 DNA reads as TGTGCCAGCAGCCCAGGAGTGACAGGGCCGACAGATACGCAGTATTTT. Its translation: CASSPGVTGPTDTQYF.

The V call is TRBV6-1, the J call TRBJ2-3; TRBD2 agrees at 9 bases. The J segment lost 3 bases and the V segment lost 6 bases, leaving 4 bases of the junction unmatched. The germline gives CDR1 MNHNS, CDR2 SASEGT. There are 14 residues in the CDR3. The CDR3 is CASRVAGATDTQYF. CDR3 nucleotides: TGTGCCAGCAGAGTAGCGGGAGCGACAGATACGCAGTATTTT.

This sequence joins TRBV6-5 and TRBJ2-1; D unclear. CDR1 is MNHEY and CDR2 is SVGAGI in the germline V gene. The CDR3 totals 16 residues. Trimming removed 2 bases at V and 0 bases at J, with 11 bases between. The CDR3 DNA reads as TGTGCCAGCAGTTACCTAGACGGCCTCTCCTACAATGAGCAGTTCTTC. Protein: CASSYLDGLSYNEQFF.

The chain links TRBV30 to TRBJ2-1, with no clear D. The V end lost 1 base, the J end lost 12 bases, and 10 bases lay between the germline ends. The CDR3 runs to 11 residues. Germline CDR1 is GTSNPN and CDR2 is SVGIG (reference sequence). CDR3 DNA: TGTGCCTGGAGTGCGATCGGTAGGCAGTTCTTC. It is translated as CAWSAIGRQFF.

The DNA for the CDR3 is TGCAGCGTTAACAGGTTTAGCACAGATACGCAGTATTTT. Its translation: CSVNRFSTDTQYF. The chain combines TRBV29-1 with TRBJ2-3, with D tentatively TRBD1 (5 bases). Germline lookup yields CDR1 SQVTM and CDR2 ANQGSEA. V gave up 5 bases and J gave up 0 bases, with 9 bases separating them. The CDR3 has 13 amino acids.

The sample holds one count of this clone. The chain has TRBV27 and TRBJ1-5; no definite D call. The V end lost 0 bases, the J end lost 4 bases, and 10 bases lay between the germline ends. CDR1 is MNHEY and CDR2 is SMNVEV in the germline V gene (reference sequence). This CDR3 has 15 amino acids. The CDR3 nucleotides are TGTGCCAGCAGTTTATCGGGAGTAGTAAATCAGCCCCAGCATTTT. Protein: CASSLSGVVNQPQHF.

The chain joins TRBV5-1 to TRBJ2-7; maybe TRBD1 (6 bases). Germline V gene lookup returns CDR1 SGHRS and CDR2 YFSETQ. This CDR3 has 12 residues. The V end was cut by 4 bases, the J end by 7 bases, with 12 bases between. For the CDR3, the DNA is TGCGCCAGCAGCCTGTCAGGGGTTGAGCAGTACTTC. This sequence encodes CASSLSGVEQYF.

The chain couples TRBV10-3 to TRBJ2-5, with D maybe TRBD2 (5 bases). Germline CDR1 reads ENHRY; CDR2 reads SYGVKD. The CDR3 covers 13 residues. Trimming removed 7 bases at V and 1 base at J, with 10 bases between. The CDR3 is CAINGMPQETQYF. CDR3 nucleotide sequence: TGTGCCATCAACGGGATGCCCCAAGAGACCCAGTACTTC.

The chain has TRBV29-1 and TRBJ2-7, with D possibly TRBD2 on 5 matching bases. Germline-derived CDR1 and CDR2 are SQVTM and ANQGSEA. The ends were cut back, 4 bases at V and 0 bases at J, with 16 bases in the middle. CDR3 size: 15 residues. The DNA of the CDR3 is TGCAGCGTTGTGTCCGGGGTGTCAGTCTCCTACGAGCAGTACTTC. It translates to CSVVSGVSVSYEQYF.

The genes are TRBV2 and TRBJ1-4, with D maybe TRBD1 (6 bases). The CDR3 is 14 amino acids. Trimming stripped 2 bases from V and 8 bases from J, with 12 bases between. The germline V gene has CDR1 SNHLY and CDR2 FYNNEI. The CDR3 region has the DNA TGTGCCAGCAGTGAAAACAGGGTACGGGAAAAACTGTTTTTT. This gives the protein CASSENRVREKLFF.

The chain links TRBV28 to TRBJ2-2; the D gene is possibly TRBD2 (6 bases). The CDR3 has 15 residues. Trimming took 3 bases from V and 3 from J, leaving 11 bases between them. Germline-derived CDR1 and CDR2 are MDHEN and SYDVKM. CDR3 sequence reads: CASSFPGDYTGELFF. As DNA, the CDR3 is TGTGCCAGCAGTTTCCCGGGGGACTACACCGGGGAGCTGTTTTTT.

The sample holds a few counts of this clone. V usage is TRBV2 and J usage is TRBJ1-6; D is ambiguous. Germline CDR1 SNHLY, CDR2 FYNNEI. V lost 6 bases and J 5 bases, leaving 20 bases between the germline ends. The CDR3 is made up of 17 amino acids. CDR3 in amino acids: CASSGRRSGNNNSPLHF. DNA for the CDR3: TGTGCCAGCAGCGGTCGGCGTTCGGGGAACAATAATTCACCCCTCCACTTT.

The chain links TRBV5-1 to TRBJ1-2; D is possibly TRBD1 (5 bases). CDR1 and CDR2 from the germline V gene are SGHRS and YFSETQ. V dropped 5 bases and J dropped 1 base, with 9 bases sitting between them. The CDR3 consists of 13 residues. DNA of the CDR3: TGCGCCAGCAGACCGACAGATAACTATGGCTACACCTTC. Protein: CASRPTDNYGYTF.

The V call is TRBV27, the J call TRBJ2-3, with a weak D call TRBD2 (6 bases). Between the trimmed V and J ends, which lost 2 bases and 5 bases, there was a span of 11 bases. Germline CDR1 and CDR2: MNHEY and SMNVEV (reference sequence). The CDR3 spans 14 residues. CDR3 in amino acids: CASSLRRELDTQYF. The CDR3, as DNA: TGTGCCAGCAGTTTACGGCGGGAATTAGATACGCAGTATTTT.

The V call is TRBV2, the J call TRBJ1-2, with 8 bases lining up with TRBD1. CDR3 length equals 14 residues. Germline loops: CDR1 SNHLY, CDR2 FYNNEI. Trimming cost V 1 base and J 8 bases; bases outside gene matches: 6. In DNA, the CDR3 is TGTGCCAGCAGTGAAGGGACAGGGTGGTGGGGCTACACCTTC. Its translation is CASSEGTGWWGYTF. Full variable domain (missing parts from reference TRBV2 and TRBJ1-2): EPEVTQTPSHQVTQMGQEVILRCVPISNHLYFYWYRQILGQKVEFLVSFYNNEISEKSEIFDDQFSVERPDGSNFTLKIRSTKLEDSAMYFCASSEGTGWWGYTFGSGTRLTVV.

A few counts support this clone. The chain is built from TRBV15 and TRBJ2-7, with 10 bases identical to TRBD1. The CDR3 is 18 amino acids. J was trimmed by 6 bases and V by 1 base; bases with no gene match: 15. Germline V lookup: CDR1 LNHNV, CDR2 YYDKDF (reference sequence). CDR3 protein: CATSRVPPGTGDRVEQYF. The DNA of the CDR3 is TGTGCCACCAGCAGAGTTCCCCCCGGGACAGGGGATCGGGTCGAGCAGTACTTC.

The chain combines TRBV19 with TRBJ2-1; TRBD2 is a possible D gene (5 bases). Trimming left V 6 bases short and J 12 bases short, with 18 bases between. This CDR3 is 13 amino acids long. The germline CDR1 and CDR2 sequences are LNHDA and SQIVND (reference sequence). CDR3 coding DNA: TGTGCCAGTAGCCCAGGCGGAGGAACTACGCAGTTCTTC. The encoded protein is CASSPGGGTTQFF.

The CDR3 loop is CASSLGRGEGGVYEQYF. DNA of the CDR3: TGTGCCAGCAGCTTGGGCCGCGGGGAGGGGGGAGTCTACGAGCAGTACTTC. V gene TRBV5-6 combines with J gene TRBJ2-7; D is perhaps TRBD2 (7 bases). The germline V gene has CDR1 SGHDT and CDR2 YYEEEE. The CDR3 extends over 17 amino acids. With 0 bases removed from V and 3 bases from J, the gap between germline ends came to 19 bases.

The J gene is TRBJ2-3, the V gene TRBV19, with 10 bases matching TRBD2. Trimming removed 5 bases from V and 1 base from J; junction bases left unmatched: 6. This CDR3 is 16 amino acids long. The germline V gene has CDR1 LNHDA and CDR2 SQIVND (reference sequence). The CDR3 DNA reads as TGTGCCAGTAGTCCTCAGCGGGAGGGGGGCACAGATACGCAGTATTTT. This sequence encodes CASSPQREGGTDTQYF.

The V gene is TRBV28, the J gene TRBJ1-5; 7 nucleotides agree with TRBD1. The J segment lost 5 bases and the V segment lost 6 bases, leaving 7 bases of the junction unmatched. Looked up from germline, CDR1 is MDHEN and CDR2 is SYDVKM. The CDR3 is 14 amino acids. The CDR3 sequence is CASRSTGADQPQHF. The CDR3, as DNA: TGTGCCAGCAGGTCAACAGGGGCTGATCAGCCCCAGCATTTT.

This rearrangement joins TRBV2 to TRBJ2-3; 15 bases are a match to TRBD2. With 8 bases clipped from V and 10 bases from J, the junction kept 10 bases outside the gene matches. Per germline, CDR1 SNHLY and CDR2 FYNNEI. The CDR3 totals 15 residues. The DNA for the CDR3 is TGTGCCAGCTTTCCGGGACTAGCGGGAGGCCCGCCGCAGTATTTT. Translation: CASFPGLAGGPPQYF. Full variable domain (missing parts from reference TRBV2 and TRBJ2-3): EPEVTQTPSHQVTQMGQEVILRCVPISNHLYFYWYRQILGQKVEFLVSFYNNEISEKSEIFDDQFSVERPDGSNFTLKIRSTKLEDSAMYFCASFPGLAGGPPQYFGPGTRLTVL.